This TCR beta chain was observed in a study of cytomegalovirus exposure and HLA in healthy donors (dated by TCRdb to about 2017). With regard to the full study: In an earlier analysis of fewer than 750 of the donors, 250 to 350 Gb of sequence data and some 100 million unique TCR beta sequences from 180 million or so T cells were reported. An early release covering roughly 600 HLA-typed donors comprised approximately 300 gigabases of sequencing data and 85 million or so unique TCR sequences. The genetic ancestry cluster associated with self-reported Caucasian donors included about four fifths of the roughly 400 genotyped donors. The study was designed to test whether signatures of past pathogen exposure could be identified by cataloging public T cell receptors. The study profiled the T cell repertoires of hundreds of subjects by immunosequencing and related them to cytomegalovirus serostatus. In addition to the first cohort of roughly 670 subjects, a separate validation cohort of under 150 different subjects was used. To predict cytomegalovirus infection status, the study brought together high-throughput TCR immunosequencing, statistical association of individual TCRs with disease status, and machine learning. A later analysis re-analyzed previously published TCR beta repertoires from 666 donors and added high-resolution HLA genotyping to study TCR occurrence patterns. Rather than drawing on any new phenotypic data, the later analysis identified candidate immune exposures from TCR beta sequences and the way those sequences occurred across donors. An earlier analysis of 500 to 650 of the donors applied high-throughput TCR beta sequencing to assess whether each TCR beta V gene segment acted as functional or pseudogenic. Donor age, sex, ethnicity and CMV serostatus were collected together with the repertoire data. A later genetic analysis took genome-wide SNP genotypes for about 55% of the 666 donors and used that subset as a discovery cohort. All discovery cohort repertoires had been generated on a single sequencing platform. Both class I and class II loci were covered by HLA typing, at four-digit resolution. Typing coverage differed by locus: A, B, C, DRB1 and DQB1 were typed in roughly 629-630 donors, DQA1 in approximately 520, DPA1 in 600 to 610, and DPB1 in just under 490. Several DR-DQ haplotypes were handled as single units for association and clustering, since linkage in the cohort was strong. Among 300 to 450 genotyped donors of the cohort, an average of approximately 240,000 unique TCR beta nucleotide sequences were sequenced per donor, around 20% of them non-productive. General findings and caveats noted by the study authors: Compared with the approximately 670-donor mean, donors in an Asian-associated ancestry cluster had fewer N-insertions in productive TCRs, according to a later genetic analysis. A further reported finding was that TCR beta sequences accurately predicted the HLA-A and HLA-B alleles for most subjects in the first cohort. Several of the top co-occurrence clusters appeared to be linked to parvovirus B19, influenza, CMV and Epstein-Barr virus, according to a later analysis. Most CMV-associated TCR beta chains appeared to be HLA-restricted in a later analysis, and the HLA associations seemed to be driven largely by CMV exposure. A later analysis found that HLA-associated TCR beta chains were more clonally expanded and had lower generation probabilities than equally common non-associated chains. The 87-base-pair reads could not distinguish some IMGT-functional V segments, including TRBV6-2 and TRBV6-3, so those segments were excluded. Because HLA typing was missing for some donors at each locus, association tests included only the typed subset. Most TCR sequences were seen in very few donors, while some public TCRs were found in many individuals. In a later analysis, the rate of TCR association differed among HLA loci, with DRB1 alleles having the most associated TCRs and HLA-C alleles having the fewest. In an earlier analysis of some 550 of the donors, most TCR beta V segments were observed in productive rearrangements about 87% or about 30% of the time, broadly matching IMGT annotations. An association between a missense DCLRE1C variant and V-gene and J-gene trimming of TCR beta chains was found in a later genetic analysis and replicated in an independent cohort. Assigning TCR associations to individual alleles was difficult when HLA alleles, especially DR and DQ, strongly co-occurred. For the cohort, immune exposure information was limited to CMV serostatus. This cohort had only TCR beta chains sequenced, and the lack of alpha or paired-chain data limited which features could be detected. In both the original and validation cohorts, the classifier was reported to diagnose cytomegalovirus status with high specificity and sensitivity. Presence/absence analyses assumed roughly uniform sequencing depth across donors, an assumption that may not hold. Linkage disequilibrium might explain the correlated functional status among segregating V segments, but an unknown experimental factor could not be ruled out. A group of highly shared sequence variants was considered likely to be a technical artifact of the sequencing pipeline. The earlier analysis of a few hundred of the donors excluded 15 to 20 rarely observed V segments, including chromosome 9 orphons, because counts were too low. At a false discovery rate of 0.05, a later analysis linked fewer than 20,000 TCR beta sequences to specific HLA alleles. The authors suggested that the approach could potentially be generalized to other disease states and immunological phenotypes. A total of some 180 TCR beta chains were listed by the study as associated with cytomegalovirus. Three of the identified cytomegalovirus-associated TCR beta chains were confirmed in vitro to be specific for cytomegalovirus antigens.

From the cysteine through the phenylalanine, the CDR3 covers 14 amino acids. This entry keeps only the CDR3 DNA: 42 bases, framed from base 1. CDR1 is given as MNHEY and CDR2 as SVGAGI, both from the germline V gene. A distance of 10 bases separates the germline ends of V and J, which lose 2 bases and 2 bases respectively. Details on this clone: Its antigen remains unidentified. No base qualities exist here, and no much larger clone lies one base off it.

To prepare the library, the immunoSEQ multiplex PCR assay was applied. For the multiplex PCR, a mixture combining 60 forward primers for TCR Vbeta segments and 13 reverse primers for TCR Jbeta segments was used. The CDR3 region of rearranged TCR beta genes was amplified from genomic DNA with a multiplex PCR assay. The Illumina HiSeq System was used to sequence the amplified TCR beta libraries as 87-base-pair reads. The study's own analysis went as follows. A later analysis counted about 80 million unique TCR beta chains across the 550 to 700 repertoires, and roughly 11 million of these chains were shared by at least two donors. A nearest-neighbor algorithm error-corrected the raw reads and collapsed the reads into unique sequences, merging closely related sequences to remove PCR and sequencing errors. To assign V, D and J gene segments, CDR3 sequences were aligned to IMGT reference sequences. For a sequence to be retained, a match of at least six nucleotides was required to both a V gene segment and a J gene segment. A rearrangement was called productive if the CDR3 had no stop codons and remained in frame with V and J, and every other rearrangement was called non-productive. CDR3 was defined according to IMGT convention as the region running from the second conserved V-encoded cysteine to the conserved J-encoded phenylalanine. Sequences without an unambiguous match to a single V gene segment were excluded from the earlier analysis of a few hundred of the donors. An earlier analysis of a few hundred of the donors called V segments functional above 56.7% productive rearrangements and segregating when the between-donor standard deviation exceeded 5%. To diagnose cytomegalovirus status from the catalog of TCR beta chain sequences, a statistical classification framework was built. A later analysis assigned V and J genes by comparing TCR nucleotide sequences with IMGT/GENE-DB human TR gene sequences. A later analysis assigned CDR3 sequences and most-parsimonious VDJ recombination scenarios with the TCRdist pipeline. In a later analysis, each TCR beta chain was defined by its CDR3 amino acid sequence together with its V-gene family, and reads lacking a unique V-gene family were excluded. A later analysis removed roughly 590 highly shared, low-generation-probability nucleotide sequences to deal with suspected cross-contamination and a sequencing artifact. A later analysis calculated a clonal expansion index for each public chain from normalized within-repertoire ranks of inferred template counts. A later analysis computed generation probabilities with a VDJ recombination model fitted to out-of-frame rearrangements, and checked the results against IGoR. In a later analysis, hypergeometric tests were used to score TCR-TCR, TCR-HLA and TCR-CMV co-occurrence, with a repertoire-size bias correction applied to TCR pairs. In a later analysis, false discovery rates were estimated by permuting HLA or CMV assignments 20 times. In a later analysis, co-occurring TCRs were grouped using DBSCAN, and TCRdist sequence similarity was added for clustering within HLA-allele-positive subsets. Repertoires with fewer than 30,000 or more than 120,000 public chains, plus five repertoires with anomalous nucleotide sharing, were excluded from co-occurrence clustering. Not all clones reach the TCRdb copy of this immuneACCESS table, which keeps in-frame sequences only. Checked studies attribute under half of the gap to unresolved V genes and leave the rest unexplained. V and J calls plus clone size are reproduced from that table; the DNA served to infer D and trimming. Counted in this sample were about 98,000 clones; 74% of them appeared once. Under 2% of the sample rests with the top ten.

The cohort was made up of about 610 healthy bone marrow donors. At the time of sampling, every cohort member was nominally healthy, though immune exposures that went unrecorded were likely present. The donor tested CMV seronegative and was one of the 352 seronegative cohort members. A peripheral blood sample was provided by each donor, and peripheral blood mononuclear cells were used for TCR beta sequencing. The Qiagen DNeasy Blood Extraction Kit was used to extract genomic DNA from the blood cell samples. This sequence uses TRBV6-5 and TRBJ2-7; a weak D assignment points to TRBD1 (6 bases agree). Material: PBMCs. The origin of this receptor is a male donor in good health and CMV-seronegative. DNA sequence: TGTGCCAGCAGTTACGGGACAAATACCTACGAGCAGTACTTC. Translated, it reads CASSYGTNTYEQYF.